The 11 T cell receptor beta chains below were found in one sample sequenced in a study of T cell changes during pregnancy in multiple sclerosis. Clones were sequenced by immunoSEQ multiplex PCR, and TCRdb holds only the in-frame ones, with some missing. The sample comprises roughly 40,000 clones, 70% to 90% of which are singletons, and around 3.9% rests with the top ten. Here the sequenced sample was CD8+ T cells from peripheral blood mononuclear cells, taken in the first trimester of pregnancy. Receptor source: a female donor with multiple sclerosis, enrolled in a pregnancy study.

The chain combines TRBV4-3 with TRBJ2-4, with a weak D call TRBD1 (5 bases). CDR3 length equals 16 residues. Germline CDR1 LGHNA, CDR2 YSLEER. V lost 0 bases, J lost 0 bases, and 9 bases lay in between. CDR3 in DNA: TGCGCCAGCAGCCAAGAAGGGGCGTCAGCCAAAAACATTCAGTACTTC. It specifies CASSQEGASAKNIQYF.

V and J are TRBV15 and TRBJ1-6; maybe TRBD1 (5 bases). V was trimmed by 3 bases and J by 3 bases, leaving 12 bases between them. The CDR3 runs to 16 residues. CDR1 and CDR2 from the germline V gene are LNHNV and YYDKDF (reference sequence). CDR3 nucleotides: TGTGCCACCAGCAGTCTAGGGGAAGTCTATAATTCACCCCTCCACTTT. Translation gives CATSSLGEVYNSPLHF.

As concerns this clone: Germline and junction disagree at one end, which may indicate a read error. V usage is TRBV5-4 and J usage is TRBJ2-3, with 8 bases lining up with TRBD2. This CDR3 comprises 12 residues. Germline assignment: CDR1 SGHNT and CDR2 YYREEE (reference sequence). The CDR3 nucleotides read TGTGCCAGCAGCTTGGGTCGGACTAGCCTAGATTTT. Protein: CASSLGRTSLDF.

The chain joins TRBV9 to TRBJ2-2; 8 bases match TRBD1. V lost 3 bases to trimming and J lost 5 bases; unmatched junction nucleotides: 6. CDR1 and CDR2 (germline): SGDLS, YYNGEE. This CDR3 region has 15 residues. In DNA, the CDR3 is TGTGCCAGCAGCGCTCGGACAGGGCGAACCGGGGAGCTGTTTTTT. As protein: CASSARTGRTGELFF. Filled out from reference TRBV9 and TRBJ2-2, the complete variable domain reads DSGVTQTPKHLITATGQRVTLRCSPRSGDLSVYWYQQSLDQGLQFLIQYYNGEERAKGNILERFSAQQFPDLHSELNLSSLELGDSALYFCASSARTGRTGELFFGEGSRLTVL.

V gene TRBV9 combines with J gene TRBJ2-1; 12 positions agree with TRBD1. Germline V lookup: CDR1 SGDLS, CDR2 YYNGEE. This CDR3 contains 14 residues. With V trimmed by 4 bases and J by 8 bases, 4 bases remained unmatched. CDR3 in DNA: TGTGCCAGCAGCCCATGGGACAGGGGGCATGAGCAGTTCTTC. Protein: CASSPWDRGHEQFF. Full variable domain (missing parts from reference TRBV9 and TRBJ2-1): DSGVTQTPKHLITATGQRVTLRCSPRSGDLSVYWYQQSLDQGLQFLIQYYNGEERAKGNILERFSAQQFPDLHSELNLSSLELGDSALYFCASSPWDRGHEQFFGPGTRLTVL.

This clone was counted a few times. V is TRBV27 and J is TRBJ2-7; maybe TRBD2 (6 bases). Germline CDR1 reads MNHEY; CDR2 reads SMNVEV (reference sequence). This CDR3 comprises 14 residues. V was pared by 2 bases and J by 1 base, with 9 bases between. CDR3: CASSLGAGSYEQYF. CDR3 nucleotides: TGTGCCAGCAGTTTAGGGGCGGGATCCTACGAGCAGTACTTC.

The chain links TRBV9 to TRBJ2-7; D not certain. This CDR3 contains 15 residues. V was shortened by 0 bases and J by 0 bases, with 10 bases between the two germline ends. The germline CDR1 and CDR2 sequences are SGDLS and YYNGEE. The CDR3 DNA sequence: TGTGCCAGCAGCGTAGTGGCATCCAGCTCCTACGAGCAGTACTTC. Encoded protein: CASSVVASSSYEQYF.

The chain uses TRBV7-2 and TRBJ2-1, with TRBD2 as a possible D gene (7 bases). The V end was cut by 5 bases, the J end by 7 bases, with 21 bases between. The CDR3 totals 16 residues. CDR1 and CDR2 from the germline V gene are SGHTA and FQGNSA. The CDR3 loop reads CASSPHLGGQGNEQFF. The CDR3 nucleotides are TGTGCCAGCAGCCCCCACTTGGGGGGGCAGGGTAATGAGCAGTTCTTC.

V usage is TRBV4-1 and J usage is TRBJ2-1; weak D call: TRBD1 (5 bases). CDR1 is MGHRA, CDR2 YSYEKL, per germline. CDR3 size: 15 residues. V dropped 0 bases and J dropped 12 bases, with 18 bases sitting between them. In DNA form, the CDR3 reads TGCGCCAGCAGCCAAGATATCGCCCAGGGTTCAGGGCAGTTCTTC. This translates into CASSQDIAQGSGQFF.

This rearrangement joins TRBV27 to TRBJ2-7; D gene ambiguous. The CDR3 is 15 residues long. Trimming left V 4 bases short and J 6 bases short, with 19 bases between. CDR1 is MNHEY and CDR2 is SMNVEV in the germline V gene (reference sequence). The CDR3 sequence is CASSSDGSLLGEQYF. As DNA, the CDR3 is TGTGCCAGCAGTTCAGACGGGTCCTTGTTGGGCGAGCAGTACTTC.

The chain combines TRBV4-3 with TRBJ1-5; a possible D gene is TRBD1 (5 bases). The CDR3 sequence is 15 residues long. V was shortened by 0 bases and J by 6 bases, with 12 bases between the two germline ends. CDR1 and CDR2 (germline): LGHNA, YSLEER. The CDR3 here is CASSQDAGSGQPQHF. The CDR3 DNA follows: TGCGCCAGCAGCCAAGATGCAGGGTCCGGTCAGCCCCAGCATTTT.